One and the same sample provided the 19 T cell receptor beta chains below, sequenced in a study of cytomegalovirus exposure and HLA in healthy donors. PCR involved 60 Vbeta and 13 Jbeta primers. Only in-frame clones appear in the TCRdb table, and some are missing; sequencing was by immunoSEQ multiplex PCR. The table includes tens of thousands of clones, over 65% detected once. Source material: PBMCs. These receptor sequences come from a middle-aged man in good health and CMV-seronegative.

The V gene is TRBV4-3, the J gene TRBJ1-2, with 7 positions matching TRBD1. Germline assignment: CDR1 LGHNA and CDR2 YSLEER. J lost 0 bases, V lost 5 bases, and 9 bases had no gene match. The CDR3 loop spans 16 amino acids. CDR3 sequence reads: CASSDGQDRTNYGYTF. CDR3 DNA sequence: TGCGCCAGCAGCGACGGACAGGACCGAACTAACTATGGCTACACCTTC.

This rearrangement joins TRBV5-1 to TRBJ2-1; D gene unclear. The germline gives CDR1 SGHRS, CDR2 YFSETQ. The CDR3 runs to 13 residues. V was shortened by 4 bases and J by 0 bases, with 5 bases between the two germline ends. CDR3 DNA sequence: TGCGCCAGCAGCCCGAGCTCCTACAATGAGCAGTTCTTC. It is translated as CASSPSSYNEQFF.

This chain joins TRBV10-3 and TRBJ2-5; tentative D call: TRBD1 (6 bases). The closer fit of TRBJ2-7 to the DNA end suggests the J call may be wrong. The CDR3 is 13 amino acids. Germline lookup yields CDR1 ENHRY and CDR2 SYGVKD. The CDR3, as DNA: TGTGCCATCAGCTCAACAGGGTCTGGCGAGCAGTACTTC. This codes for CAISSTGSGEQYF.

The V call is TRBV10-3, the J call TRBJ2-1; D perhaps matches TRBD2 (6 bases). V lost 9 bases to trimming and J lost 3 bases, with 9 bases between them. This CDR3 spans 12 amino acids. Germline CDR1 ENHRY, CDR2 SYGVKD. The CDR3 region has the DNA TGTGCCATTCCGGAGGGCTACAATGAGCAGTTCTTC. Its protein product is CAIPEGYNEQFF.

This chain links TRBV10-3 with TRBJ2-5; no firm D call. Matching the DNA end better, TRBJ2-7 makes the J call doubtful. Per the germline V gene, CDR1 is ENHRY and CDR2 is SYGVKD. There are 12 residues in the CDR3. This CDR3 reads CAISESKNEQYF. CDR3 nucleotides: TGTGCCATCAGTGAGTCTAAAAACGAGCAGTACTTC.

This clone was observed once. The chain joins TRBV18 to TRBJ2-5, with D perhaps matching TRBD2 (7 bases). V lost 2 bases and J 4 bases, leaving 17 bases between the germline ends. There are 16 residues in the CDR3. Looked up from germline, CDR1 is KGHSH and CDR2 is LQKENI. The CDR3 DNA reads TGTGCCAGCTCACCATCGGCTAGCGGAGGGGGAGAGACCCAGTACTTC. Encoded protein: CASSPSASGGGETQYF.

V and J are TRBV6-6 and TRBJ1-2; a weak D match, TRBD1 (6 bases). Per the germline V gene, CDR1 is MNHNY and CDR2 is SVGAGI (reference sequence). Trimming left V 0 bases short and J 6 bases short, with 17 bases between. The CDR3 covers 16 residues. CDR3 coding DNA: TGTGCCAGCAGTTACTCGGGAGGGAAGGGGGAAAATGGCTACACCTTC. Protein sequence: CASSYSGGKGENGYTF.

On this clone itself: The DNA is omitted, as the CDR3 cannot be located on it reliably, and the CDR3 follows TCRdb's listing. CDR3 region: CASSFNRDYGYTFGSGIAF. The V and J genes are TRBV7-2 and TRBJ1-2. The CDR3 length equals 19 residues, ends included. Germline V gene sequence: CDR1 SGHTA, CDR2 FQGNSA.

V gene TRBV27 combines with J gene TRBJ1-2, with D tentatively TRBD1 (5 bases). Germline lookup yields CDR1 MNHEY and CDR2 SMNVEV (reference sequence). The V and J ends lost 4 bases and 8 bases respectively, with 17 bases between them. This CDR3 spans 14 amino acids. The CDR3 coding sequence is TGTGCCAGCAGTTCGTATCTGGGGGGAAAGGGCTACACCTTC. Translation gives CASSSYLGGKGYTF.

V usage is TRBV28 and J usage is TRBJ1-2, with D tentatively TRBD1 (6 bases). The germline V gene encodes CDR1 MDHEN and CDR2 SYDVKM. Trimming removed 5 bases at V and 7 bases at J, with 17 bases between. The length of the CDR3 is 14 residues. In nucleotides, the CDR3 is TGTGCCAGCAGTATCGCGGGGGCGGCCGTTGGCTACACCTTC. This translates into CASSIAGAAVGYTF.

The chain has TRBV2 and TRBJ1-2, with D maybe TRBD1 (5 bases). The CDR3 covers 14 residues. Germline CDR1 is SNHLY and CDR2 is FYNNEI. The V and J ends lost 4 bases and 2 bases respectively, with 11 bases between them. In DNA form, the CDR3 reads TGTGCCAGCAGTGGACTAGCAGGGAACTATGGCTACACCTTC. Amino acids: CASSGLAGNYGYTF.

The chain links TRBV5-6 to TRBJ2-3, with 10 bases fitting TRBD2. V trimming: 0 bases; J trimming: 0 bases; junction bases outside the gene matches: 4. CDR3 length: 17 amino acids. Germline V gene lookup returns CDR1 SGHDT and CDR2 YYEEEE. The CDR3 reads CASSLGVAGGSTDTQYF. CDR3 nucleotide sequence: TGTGCCAGCAGCTTGGGGGTAGCGGGAGGAAGCACAGATACGCAGTATTTT.

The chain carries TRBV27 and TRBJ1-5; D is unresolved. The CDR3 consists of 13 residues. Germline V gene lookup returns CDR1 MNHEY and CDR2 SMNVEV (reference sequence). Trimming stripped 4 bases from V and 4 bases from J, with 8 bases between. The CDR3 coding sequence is TGTGCCAGCAGTTCAGCGTCAAATCAGCCCCAGCATTTT. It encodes CASSSASNQPQHF.

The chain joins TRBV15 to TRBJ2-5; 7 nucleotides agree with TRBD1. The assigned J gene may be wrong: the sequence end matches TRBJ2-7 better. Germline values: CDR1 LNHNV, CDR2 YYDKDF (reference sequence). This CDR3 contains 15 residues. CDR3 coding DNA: TGTGCCACCAGCAGTGGGACAGCTAGTTCCTACGAGCAGTACTTC. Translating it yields CATSSGTASSYEQYF.

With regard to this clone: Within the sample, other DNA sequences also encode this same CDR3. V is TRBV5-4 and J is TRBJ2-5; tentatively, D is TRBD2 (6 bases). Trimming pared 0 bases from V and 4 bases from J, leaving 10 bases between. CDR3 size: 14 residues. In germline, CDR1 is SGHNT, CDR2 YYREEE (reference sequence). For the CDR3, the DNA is TGTGCCAGCAGCTTGGGACTGACTAGAGAGACCCAGTACTTC. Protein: CASSLGLTRETQYF.

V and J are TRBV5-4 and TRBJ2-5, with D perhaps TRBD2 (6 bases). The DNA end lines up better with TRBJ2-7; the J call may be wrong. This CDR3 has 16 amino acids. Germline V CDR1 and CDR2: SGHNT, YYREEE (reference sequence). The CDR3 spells CASSRMEGTFSYEQYF. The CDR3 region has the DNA TGTGCCAGCAGCCGGATGGAGGGGACGTTTTCCTACGAGCAGTACTTC.

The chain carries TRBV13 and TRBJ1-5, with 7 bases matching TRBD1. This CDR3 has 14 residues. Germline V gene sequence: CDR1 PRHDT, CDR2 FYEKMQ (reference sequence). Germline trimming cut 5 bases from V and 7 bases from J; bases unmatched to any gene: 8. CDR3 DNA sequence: TGTGCCAGCAGCCTCCGACAGGGTGGGCAGCCCCAGCATTTT. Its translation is CASSLRQGGQPQHF.

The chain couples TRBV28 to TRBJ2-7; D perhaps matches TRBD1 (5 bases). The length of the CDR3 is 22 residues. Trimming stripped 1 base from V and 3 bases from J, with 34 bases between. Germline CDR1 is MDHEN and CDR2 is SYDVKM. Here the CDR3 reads CASSLYFALVPIQAGLGYEQYF. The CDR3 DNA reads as TGTGCCAGCAGTTTATACTTTGCCCTCGTGCCAATACAGGCAGGGTTAGGCTACGAGCAGTACTTC.

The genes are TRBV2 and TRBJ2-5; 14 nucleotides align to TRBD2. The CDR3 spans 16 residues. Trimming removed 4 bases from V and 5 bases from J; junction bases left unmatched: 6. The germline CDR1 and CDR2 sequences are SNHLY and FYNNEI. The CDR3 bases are TGTGCCAGCAGTGTGACTAGCGGGAGGGCGGGGGAGACCCAGTACTTC. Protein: CASSVTSGRAGETQYF.